The 22 T cell receptor beta chains reported below all come from one sample, sequenced in a study of blood T cell repertoires in COVID-19. Data came from immunoSEQ multiplex PCR; TCRdb stores just in-frame clones and leaves some out. This sample has 200,000 to 250,000 clones, with 80% to 95% found just once. Sequenced input: peripheral blood. These receptors originate from a man aged 55 to 69 with COVID-19, enrolled during active disease.

The chain recombines TRBV5-1 with TRBJ2-1, with TRBD2 matching over 10 bases. V was pared by 3 bases and J by 1 base, with 10 bases of the junction left unmatched. This CDR3 comprises 18 residues. The germline gives CDR1 SGHRS, CDR2 YFSETQ. The CDR3, as DNA: TGCGCCAGCAGCTCTGCCGGGACTAGCGCGGGATCCTACAATGAGCAGTTCTTC. Translating gives CASSSAGTSAGSYNEQFF.

This chain uses TRBV27 with TRBJ2-3, with 9 bases identical to TRBD2. Trimming cost V 3 bases and J 0 bases; bases outside gene matches: 10. CDR1 is MNHEY and CDR2 is SMNVEV in the germline V gene (reference sequence). CDR3 size: 18 residues. The CDR3 sequence is CASSLAGGGGYSTDTQYF. CDR3 DNA sequence: TGTGCCAGCAGTTTGGCGGGCGGGGGGGGATATAGCACAGATACGCAGTATTTT.

The chain uses TRBV4-1 and TRBJ1-3; no clear D gene. The CDR3 extends over 15 amino acids. V was cut by 3 bases and J by 2 bases, with 11 bases left in between. CDR1 is MGHRA, CDR2 YSYEKL, per germline. The DNA for the CDR3 is TGCGCCAGCAGCCAGGAACAGTGGGCTGGAAACACCATATATTTT. This encodes CASSQEQWAGNTIYF.

The chain is built from TRBV19 and TRBJ1-2; D unresolved. Germline assignment: CDR1 LNHDA and CDR2 SQIVND (reference sequence). The CDR3 has 14 amino acids. V dropped 0 bases and J dropped 8 bases, with 13 bases sitting between them. The CDR3 loop reads CASSIDPSAGGYTF. The CDR3 DNA reads as TGTGCCAGTAGTATAGATCCGTCGGCGGGGGGCTACACCTTC.

The rearrangement links TRBV15 to TRBJ2-7; 9 positions match TRBD2. Germline V gene data show CDR1 as LNHNV and CDR2 as YYDKDF (reference sequence). Trimming cost V 2 bases and J 4 bases; bases outside gene matches: 6. CDR3 length equals 15 residues. CDR3 residues: CATSRLAGEGYEQYF. The CDR3 bases are TGTGCCACCAGCAGATTAGCGGGGGAGGGTTACGAGCAGTACTTC.

In regard to this clone: Sequence at one end of the junction differs from germline and may be a read error. The chain couples TRBV24-1 to TRBJ2-2, with TRBD2 identical over 8 bases. Germline V lookup: CDR1 KGHDR, CDR2 SFDVKD. This CDR3 is built from 17 residues. CDR3 sequence reads: CATSGKAGDRTTRELFF. The CDR3 region has the DNA TGTGCCACCAGTGGCAAAGCGGGGGACCGAACCACCAGGGAGCTGTTTTTT.

The V and J genes are TRBV19 and TRBJ2-6; D possibly corresponds to TRBD1 (6 bases). This CDR3 contains 14 residues. V was cut by 9 bases and J by 4 bases, with 13 bases left in between. Germline CDR1 reads LNHDA; CDR2 reads SQIVND (reference sequence). In nucleotides, the CDR3 is TGTGCCAGCGCCTCAGGGGCCGGGGCCAACGTCCTGACTTTC. Encoded protein: CASASGAGANVLTF. Full variable domain (missing parts from reference TRBV19 and TRBJ2-6): DGGITQSPKYLFRKEGQNVTLSCEQNLNHDAMYWYRQDPGQGLRLIYYSQIVNDFQKGDIAEGYSVSREKKESFPLTVTSAQKNPTAFYLCASASGAGANVLTFGAGSRLTVL.

CDR3 protein: CASSPWRDEQYF. The CDR3 DNA follows: TGTGCCAGCTCACCATGGAGGGACGAGCAGTACTTC. The genes are TRBV18 and TRBJ2-7; TRBD2 is a possible D gene (6 bases). CDR1 and CDR2 (germline): KGHSH, LQKENI. This CDR3 contains 12 residues. Between the trimmed V and J ends, which lost 2 bases and 5 bases, there was a span of 7 bases.

V gene TRBV6-1 combines with J gene TRBJ1-1, with TRBD1 as a possible D gene (5 bases). CDR3 length: 14 amino acids. V was cut by 0 bases and J by 7 bases, with 12 bases left in between. Germline assignment: CDR1 MNHNS and CDR2 SASEGT. CDR3 DNA sequence: TGTGCCAGCAGTGAAGCCCAACAGGCATTTGAAGCTTTCTTT. As protein: CASSEAQQAFEAFF.

J is TRBJ1-3 and V is TRBV18, with D perhaps matching TRBD1 (5 bases). Germline V lookup: CDR1 KGHSH, CDR2 LQKENI. Trimming stripped 3 bases from V and 0 bases from J, with 12 bases between. The CDR3 extends over 16 amino acids. DNA of the CDR3: TGTGCCAGCTCACCCATTACAGGTTACTCTGGAAACACCATATATTTT. This sequence encodes CASSPITGYSGNTIYF. Filled out from reference TRBV18 and TRBJ1-3, the complete variable domain reads NAGVMQNPRHLVRRRGQEARLRCSPMKGHSHVYWYRQLPEEGLKFMVYLQKENIIDESGMPKERFSAEFPKEGPSILRIQQVVRGDSAAYFCASSPITGYSGNTIYFGEGSWLTVV.

Concerning this clone: In the same sample, other DNA sequences code for this CDR3. The J gene is TRBJ1-5, the V gene TRBV19; D ambiguous. This CDR3 comprises 13 residues. V dropped 3 bases and J dropped 2 bases, with 5 bases sitting between them. CDR1 and CDR2 from the germline V gene are LNHDA and SQIVND (reference sequence). Here the CDR3 reads CASSIRGNQPQHF. CDR3 DNA sequence: TGTGCCAGTAGTATCCGGGGCAATCAGCCCCAGCATTTT.

The chain employs TRBV4-1 and TRBJ2-7; 9 bases fit TRBD2. The germline gives CDR1 MGHRA, CDR2 YSYEKL. The J segment lost 6 bases and the V segment lost 0 bases, leaving 9 bases of the junction unmatched. CDR3 size: 16 residues. The CDR3 protein is CASSQDPSGIYSEQYF. Here the CDR3 DNA reads TGCGCCAGCAGCCAAGATCCTAGCGGGATCTATTCCGAGCAGTACTTC.

The chain uses TRBV10-1 and TRBJ2-7, with D possibly matching TRBD1 (6 bases). In germline, CDR1 is WNHNN, CDR2 SYGVQD (reference sequence). This CDR3 comprises 14 residues. Trimming shortened V by 4 bases and J by 7 bases, and 17 bases separated the two germline ends. CDR3 bases: TGCGCCAGCAGTGGAGACAGGAGTATACGAGAGCAGTACTTC. Translation: CASSGDRSIREQYF.

The chain recombines TRBV27 with TRBJ2-3; 8 bases map to TRBD2. The germline V gene encodes CDR1 MNHEY and CDR2 SMNVEV (reference sequence). CDR3 length: 15 residues. J was trimmed by 0 bases and V by 7 bases; bases with no gene match: 6. CDR3 loop: CASTFSGASTDTQYF. The CDR3 DNA follows: TGTGCCAGCACCTTTAGCGGGGCCAGCACAGATACGCAGTATTTT.

This clone appeared a single time. Here the CDR3 reads CASSLGGTAEGPQHF. In DNA form, the CDR3 reads TGTGCCAGCAGCTTAGGCGGGACGGCCGAAGGGCCCCAGCATTTT. The chain is built from TRBV7-2 and TRBJ1-5, with D possibly TRBD1 on 5 matching bases. The CDR3 extends over 15 amino acids. Trimming left V 1 base short and J 9 bases short, with 16 bases between. Germline CDR1 SGHTA, CDR2 FQGNSA.

The V gene is TRBV29-1, the J gene TRBJ2-3; 7 bases map to TRBD1. J lost 2 bases, V lost 7 bases, and 6 bases had no gene match. CDR1 and CDR2 (germline): SQVTM, ANQGSEA. The CDR3 has 13 residues. Here the CDR3 DNA reads TGCAGCGAGGCCGGGACAGTCACAGATACGCAGTATTTT. This gives the protein CSEAGTVTDTQYF.

The chain carries TRBV6-5 and TRBJ2-7; 9 bases match TRBD1. There are 14 residues in the CDR3. V gave up 4 bases and J gave up 7 bases; unmatched junction bases: 8. The germline V gene has CDR1 MNHEY and CDR2 SVGAGI. CDR3 loop: CASSWDRVSVEQYF. The CDR3 nucleotides are TGTGCCAGCAGTTGGGACAGGGTTTCTGTGGAGCAGTACTTC.

The chain combines TRBV19 with TRBJ1-3; D is unresolved. The CDR3 has 12 residues. V was shortened by 3 bases and J by 4 bases, with 4 bases between the two germline ends. CDR1 LNHDA and CDR2 SQIVND come from the germline V gene (reference sequence). CDR3 bases: TGTGCCAGTAGTATCCCGGGAAACACCATATATTTT. Protein sequence: CASSIPGNTIYF.

The genes are TRBV3-1 (or the pseudogene TRBV3-2) and TRBJ1-6; D perhaps matches TRBD1 (5 bases). V lost 2 bases and J lost 8, with 19 bases in between. The germline CDR1 and CDR2 sequences are LGHDT and YNNKEL (reference sequence). The CDR3 contains 17 residues. CDR3 coding DNA: TGTGCCAGCAGCCAATCACCTCTAGCGGGGGGGGATTCACCCCTCCACTTT. Its protein product is CASSQSPLAGGDSPLHF.

J is TRBJ1-1 and V is TRBV6-5, with D tentatively TRBD1 (5 bases). The CDR3 totals 12 residues. The V gene's germline CDR1 is MNHEY and CDR2 SVGAGI. The V and J ends lost 9 bases and 5 bases respectively, with 13 bases between them. CDR3 sequence (DNA): TGTGCCAGTCACGGGGGAAGGACTGAAGCTTTCTTT. Translated, it gives CASHGGRTEAFF.

The CDR3 is CASKDDRGGPQYF. CDR3 DNA: TGCGCCAGCAAGGACGACAGGGGGGGACCTCAGTACTTC. The genes are TRBV10-2 and TRBJ2-4; 9 bases are a match to TRBD1. The V and J ends lost 7 bases and 12 bases, in that order; junction bases with no gene match: 10. CDR3 length: 13 residues. CDR1 is WSHSY, CDR2 SAAADI, per germline.

The gene calls are TRBV6-5 and TRBJ1-2; D remains ambiguous. CDR1 and CDR2 (germline): MNHEY, SVGAGI. The CDR3 length is 11 residues. V was trimmed by 6 bases and J by 7 bases, leaving 9 bases between them. CDR3 sequence: CASRRGSGYTF. CDR3 DNA sequence: TGTGCCAGCAGGAGAGGTAGTGGCTACACCTTC.